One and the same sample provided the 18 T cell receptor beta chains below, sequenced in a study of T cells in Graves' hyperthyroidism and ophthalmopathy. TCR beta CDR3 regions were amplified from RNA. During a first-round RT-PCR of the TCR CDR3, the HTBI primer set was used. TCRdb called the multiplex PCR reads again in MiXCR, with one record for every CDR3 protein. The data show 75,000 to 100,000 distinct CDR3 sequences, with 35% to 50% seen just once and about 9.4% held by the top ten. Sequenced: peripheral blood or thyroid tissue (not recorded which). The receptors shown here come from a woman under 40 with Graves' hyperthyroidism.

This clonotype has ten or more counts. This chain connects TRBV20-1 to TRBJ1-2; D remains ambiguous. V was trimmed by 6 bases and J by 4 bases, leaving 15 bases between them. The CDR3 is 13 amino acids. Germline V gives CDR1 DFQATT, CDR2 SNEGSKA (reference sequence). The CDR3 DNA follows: TGCAGTGCCCCGCGGGAGGTCGTCTATGGCTACACCTTC. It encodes CSAPREVVYGYTF.

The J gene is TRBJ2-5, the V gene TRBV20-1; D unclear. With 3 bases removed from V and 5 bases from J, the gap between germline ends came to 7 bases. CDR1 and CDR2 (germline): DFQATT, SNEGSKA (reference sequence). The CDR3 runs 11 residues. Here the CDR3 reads CSARSRETQYF. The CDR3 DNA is TGCAGTGCTAGGTCAAGGGAGACCCAGTACTTC.

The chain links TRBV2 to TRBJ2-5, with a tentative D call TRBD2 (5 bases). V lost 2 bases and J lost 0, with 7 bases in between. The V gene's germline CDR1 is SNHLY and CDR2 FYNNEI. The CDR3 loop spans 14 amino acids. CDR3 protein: CASSEQDYQETQYF. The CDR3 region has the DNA TGTGCCAGCAGTGAACAGGACTACCAAGAGACCCAGTACTTC.

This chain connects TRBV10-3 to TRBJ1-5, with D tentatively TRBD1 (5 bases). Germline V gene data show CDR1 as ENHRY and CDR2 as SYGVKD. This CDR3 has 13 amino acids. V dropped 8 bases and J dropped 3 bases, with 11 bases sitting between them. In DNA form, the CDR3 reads TGTGCCATCGGGGGACCGATCAATCAGCCCCAGCATTTT. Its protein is CAIGGPINQPQHF.

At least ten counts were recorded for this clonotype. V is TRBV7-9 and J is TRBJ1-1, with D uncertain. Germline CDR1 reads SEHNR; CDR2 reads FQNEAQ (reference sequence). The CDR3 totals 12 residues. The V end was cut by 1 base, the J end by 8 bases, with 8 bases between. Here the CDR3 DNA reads TGTGCCAGCAGCTTAGATAACGGGGAAGCTTTCTTT. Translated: CASSLDNGEAFF.

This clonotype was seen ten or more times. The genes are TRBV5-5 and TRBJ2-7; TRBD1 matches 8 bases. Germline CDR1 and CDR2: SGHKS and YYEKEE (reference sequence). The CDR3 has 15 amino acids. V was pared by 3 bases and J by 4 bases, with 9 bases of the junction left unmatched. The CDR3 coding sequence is TGTGCCAGCAGCTCCCCGACAGGGGTTCGTTACGAGCAGTACTTC. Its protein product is CASSSPTGVRYEQYF.

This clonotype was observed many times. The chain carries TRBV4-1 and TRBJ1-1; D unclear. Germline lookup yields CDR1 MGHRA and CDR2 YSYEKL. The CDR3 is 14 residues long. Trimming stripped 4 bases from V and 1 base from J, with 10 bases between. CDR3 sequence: CASSLYRGNTEAFF. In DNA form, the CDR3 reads TGCGCCAGCAGCCTATATAGAGGGAACACTGAAGCTTTCTTT.

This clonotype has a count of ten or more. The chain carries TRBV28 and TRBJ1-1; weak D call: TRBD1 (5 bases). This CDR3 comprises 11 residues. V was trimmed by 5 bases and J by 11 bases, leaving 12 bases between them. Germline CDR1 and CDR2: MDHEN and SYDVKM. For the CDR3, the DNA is TGTGCCAGCAGTCCGGGTGAGGGGGCTTTCTTT. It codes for CASSPGEGAFF.

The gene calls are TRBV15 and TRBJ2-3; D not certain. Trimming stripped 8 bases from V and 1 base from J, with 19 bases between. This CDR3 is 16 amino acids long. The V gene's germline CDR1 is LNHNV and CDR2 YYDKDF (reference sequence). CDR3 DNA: TGTGCCACCTCGGGCGCGGCCTCTGGAGGCACAGATACGCAGTATTTT. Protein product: CATSGAASGGTDTQYF.

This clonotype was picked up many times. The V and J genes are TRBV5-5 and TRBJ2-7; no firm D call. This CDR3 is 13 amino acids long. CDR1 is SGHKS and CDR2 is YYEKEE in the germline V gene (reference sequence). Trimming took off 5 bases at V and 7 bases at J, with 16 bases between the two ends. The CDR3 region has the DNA TGTGCCAGCAGTCTGACACGCAGCTGGGAGCAGTACTTC. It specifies CASSLTRSWEQYF.

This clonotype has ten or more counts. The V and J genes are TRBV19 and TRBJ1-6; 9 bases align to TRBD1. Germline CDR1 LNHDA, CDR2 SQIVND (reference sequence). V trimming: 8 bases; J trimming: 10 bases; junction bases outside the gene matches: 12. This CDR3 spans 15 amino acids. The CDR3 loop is CASGTTGTGNSPLHF. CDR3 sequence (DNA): TGTGCCAGTGGCACAACCGGGACAGGGAACTCACCCCTCCACTTT.

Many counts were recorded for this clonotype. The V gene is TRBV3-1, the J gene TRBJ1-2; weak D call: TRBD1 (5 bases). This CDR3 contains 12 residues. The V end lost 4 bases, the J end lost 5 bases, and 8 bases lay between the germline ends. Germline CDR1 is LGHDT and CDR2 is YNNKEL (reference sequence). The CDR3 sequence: CASSRGEYGYTF. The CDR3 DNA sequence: TGTGCCAGCAGCCGAGGGGAGTATGGCTACACCTTC.

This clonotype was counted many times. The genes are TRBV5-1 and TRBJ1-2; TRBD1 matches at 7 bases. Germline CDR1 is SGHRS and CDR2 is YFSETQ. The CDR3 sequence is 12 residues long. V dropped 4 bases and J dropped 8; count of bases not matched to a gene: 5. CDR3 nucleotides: TGCGCCAGCAGCCGGGACAGAGAAGGCTACACCTTC. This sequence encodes CASSRDREGYTF. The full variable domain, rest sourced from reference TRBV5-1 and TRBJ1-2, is KAGVTQTPRYLIKTRGQQVTLSCSPISGHRSVSWYQQTPGQGLQFLFEYFSETQRNKGNFPGRFSGRQFSNSRSEMNVSTLELGDSALYLCASSRDREGYTFGSGTRLTVV.

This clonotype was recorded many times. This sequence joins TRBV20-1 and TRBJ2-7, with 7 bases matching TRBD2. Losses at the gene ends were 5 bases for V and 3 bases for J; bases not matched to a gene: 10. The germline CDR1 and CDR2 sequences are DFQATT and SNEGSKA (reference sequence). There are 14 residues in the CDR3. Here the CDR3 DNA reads TGCAGTGCTGTACCCACTAGCGAGTACTACGAGCAGTACTTC. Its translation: CSAVPTSEYYEQYF.

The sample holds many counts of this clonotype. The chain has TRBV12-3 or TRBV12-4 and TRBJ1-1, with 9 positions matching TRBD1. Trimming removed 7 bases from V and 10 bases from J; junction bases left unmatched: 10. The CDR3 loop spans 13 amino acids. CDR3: CASTPGTGGRAFF. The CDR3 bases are TGTGCCAGCACTCCCGGCACAGGGGGCAGAGCTTTCTTT.

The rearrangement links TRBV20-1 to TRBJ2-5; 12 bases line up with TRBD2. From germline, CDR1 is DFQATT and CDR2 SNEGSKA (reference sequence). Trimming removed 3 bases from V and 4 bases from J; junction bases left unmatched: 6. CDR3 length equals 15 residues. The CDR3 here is CSARPTSGRAETQYF. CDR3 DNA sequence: TGCAGTGCTAGGCCGACTAGCGGGAGAGCAGAGACCCAGTACTTC.

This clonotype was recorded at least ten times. The DNA of the CDR3 is TGTGCCAGCACCCTTCAGGGGTCAGACTACACCTTC. It is translated as CASTLQGSDYTF. This chain links TRBV2 with TRBJ1-2, with D tentatively TRBD1 (6 bases). This CDR3 has 12 residues. The germline V gene encodes CDR1 SNHLY and CDR2 FYNNEI. V lost 7 bases to trimming and J lost 10 bases, with 16 bases between them.

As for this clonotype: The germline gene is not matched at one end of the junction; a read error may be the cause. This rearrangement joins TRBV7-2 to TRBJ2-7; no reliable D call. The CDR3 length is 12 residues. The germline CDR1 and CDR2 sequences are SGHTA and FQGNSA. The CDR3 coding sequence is TGTGCCAGCAGCCTGTCGACCTACGGGCAGTACTTC. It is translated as CASSLSTYGQYF.